What follows are 3 T cell receptor beta chains derived from one specimen sequenced in a study of T cell repertoires in cytomegalovirus infection. Each CDR3 protein is one row after TCRdb ran MiXCR on the reads. Counted here are some 280,000 distinct CDR3 sequences, roughly an eighth occurring once; the ten biggest clones make up 8.8%. The sample taken for sequencing was PBMCs. The receptor source for this set is a human donor in good health (CMV status not recorded). Some clones in this sample may be carry-over from other donors' samples.

This clonotype has a count of ten or more. V is TRBV7-9 and J is TRBJ2-7, with D unclear. V was clipped by 5 bases and J by 3 bases, with 14 bases between them. This CDR3 is 14 amino acids long. Germline V gene lookup returns CDR1 SEHNR and CDR2 FQNEAQ (reference sequence). The DNA of the CDR3 is TGTGCCAGCAGCCCTGGGCAGCCCATCTACGAGCAGTACTTC. It yields the protein CASSPGQPIYEQYF.

This clonotype was detected ten times or more. This sequence joins TRBV7-2 and TRBJ2-7, with D possibly matching TRBD2 (6 bases). Germline V CDR1 and CDR2: SGHTA, FQGNSA. V shed 3 bases and J shed 3 bases, with 18 bases lying between them. CDR3 length equals 16 residues. CDR3: CASSFLPGTGIYEQYF. The CDR3 DNA follows: TGTGCCAGCAGCTTCCTTCCCGGGACTGGAATCTACGAGCAGTACTTC.

The chain recombines TRBV6-2 or TRBV6-3 with TRBJ2-7, with 10 bases identical to TRBD1. The CDR3 loop spans 17 amino acids. With V trimmed by 2 bases and J by 3 bases, 10 bases remained unmatched. The germline CDR1 and CDR2 sequences are MNHEY and SVGEGT. For the CDR3, the DNA is TGTGCCAGCAGTTACGCACTAGGGACAGGGGTCCTCTACGAGCAGTACTTC. Translating gives CASSYALGTGVLYEQYF.